These T cell receptor beta chains were read from a single sample in a study of blood T cell repertoires in COVID-19. This table comes from immunoSEQ multiplex PCR, and its TCRdb copy is limited to in-frame clones, with some not included. The sample consists of roughly 180,000 clones, about 85% of them appearing once. The sequenced sample was peripheral blood. The receptors stem from a man between 65 and 85 years old with active or convalescent COVID-19. CDR3s leave out the opening cysteine and the closing phenylalanine or tryptophan. The order of the fields is V gene, CDR3 length, CDR3 protein.

v_gene: TRBV6-5
len: 11
CDR3aa: ASRSQGSVGYT

v_gene: TRBV5-4
len: 12
CDR3aa: ASSQGQDDSPLH

v_gene: TRBV6-6
len: 12
CDR3aa: ASRLYTSNQPQH

v_gene: TRBV10-2
len: 12
CDR3aa: ASSAAQSNQPQH

v_gene: TRBV7-2
len: 14
CDR3aa: ASRVGQGAVYTEAF

v_gene: TRBV7-9
len: 16
CDR3aa: ASSLAGRGLLGNQPQH

v_gene: TRBV27
len: 12
CDR3aa: ASSLGTHQETQY

v_gene: TRBV4-1
len: 14
CDR3aa: ASSQDLSGGWNEQF

v_gene: TRBV14
len: 16
CDR3aa: ASSQDGRGGGPKNIQY

v_gene: TRBV13
len: 16
CDR3aa: ASSLVTLGAGTAYEQY

v_gene: TRBV11-3
len: 15
CDR3aa: ASSLDLASGRGGEQF

v_gene: TRBV18
len: 14
CDR3aa: ASSPLDKGIKSEAF

v_gene: TRBV29-1
len: 11
CDR3aa: SVEVTGGNTIY

v_gene: TRBV28
len: 15
CDR3aa: ASNPLRGLASNQPQH

v_gene: TRBV7-2
len: 12
CDR3aa: ASSLQGSNEKLF

v_gene: TRBV28
len: 14
CDR3aa: ASSSVGGGSNQPQH

v_gene: TRBV15
len: 14
CDR3aa: ATSRDLLAESNEQF

v_gene: TRBV7-9
len: 13
CDR3aa: ASSFGFLGRETQY

v_gene: TRBV7-9
len: 13
CDR3aa: ASSSTDSRPLEQY

v_gene: TRBV6-1
len: 16
CDR3aa: ASSAGDRVFYSNQPQH

v_gene: TRBV28
len: 13
CDR3aa: ASSLVSTHAYGYT

v_gene: TRBV11-2
len: 12
CDR3aa: ASSLDRVGNTIY

v_gene: TRBV3-1/TRBV3-2
len: 22
CDR3aa: ASSHPSSDRDREGSGRTYNEQF

v_gene: TRBV6-5
len: 12
CDR3aa: ASLRQTNSNVLT

v_gene: TRBV4-1
len: 13
CDR3aa: ASSQGQGGADTQY

v_gene: TRBV28
len: 13
CDR3aa: ASSPNQGARQPQH

v_gene: TRBV7-2
len: 11
CDR3aa: ASSRVSNQPQH

v_gene: TRBV7-9
len: 10
CDR3aa: ASSFQDYEQY

v_gene: TRBV30
len: 11
CDR3aa: AWSQVAGYGYT

v_gene: TRBV3-1/TRBV3-2
len: 15
CDR3aa: ASSQGPSGEHYNEQF

v_gene: TRBV18
len: 12
CDR3aa: ASSPTGFPNEQF

v_gene: TRBV6-2/TRBV6-3
len: 13
CDR3aa: ASSYSGIKNTEAF

v_gene: TRBV29-1
len: 12
CDR3aa: SVEGTGEITTQY

v_gene: TRBV6-6
len: 12
CDR3aa: ASSSYRTNSPLH

v_gene: TRBV19
len: 14
CDR3aa: ASSISTGDSGNTIY

v_gene: TRBV3-1/TRBV3-2
len: 13
CDR3aa: ASSLGTGDNQPQH

v_gene: TRBV5-1
len: 10
CDR3aa: ASSNEGVGAF

v_gene: TRBV10-3
len: 11
CDR3aa: ATRTGEGQPQH

v_gene: TRBV28
len: 14
CDR3aa: ASSSGQFATNEKLF

v_gene: TRBV19
len: 13
CDR3aa: ASSMGQGTNTEAF

v_gene: TRBV18
len: 12
CDR3aa: ASSKGQPYNEQF

v_gene: TRBV7-9
len: 13
CDR3aa: ASSLAGQGNQPQH

v_gene: TRBV3-1/TRBV3-2
len: 12
CDR3aa: ASSTRQVNQPQH

v_gene: TRBV6-5
len: 14
CDR3aa: ASSFSLTGLNTEAF

v_gene: TRBV6-5
len: 14
CDR3aa: ASSYTPPVRTGELF

v_gene: TRBV3-1/TRBV3-2
len: 12
CDR3aa: ASSYTRVNEKLF

v_gene: TRBV6-1
len: 12
CDR3aa: ASSDGHFNEKLF

v_gene: TRBV4-3
len: 11
CDR3aa: ASSQEGTNEQY

v_gene: TRBV7-2
len: 16
CDR3aa: ASSLEVVWGQGTNEQF

v_gene: TRBV19
len: 13
CDR3aa: ASSPDRGIGYGYT

v_gene: TRBV6-5
len: 13
CDR3aa: ASNPWTSGRGEQF